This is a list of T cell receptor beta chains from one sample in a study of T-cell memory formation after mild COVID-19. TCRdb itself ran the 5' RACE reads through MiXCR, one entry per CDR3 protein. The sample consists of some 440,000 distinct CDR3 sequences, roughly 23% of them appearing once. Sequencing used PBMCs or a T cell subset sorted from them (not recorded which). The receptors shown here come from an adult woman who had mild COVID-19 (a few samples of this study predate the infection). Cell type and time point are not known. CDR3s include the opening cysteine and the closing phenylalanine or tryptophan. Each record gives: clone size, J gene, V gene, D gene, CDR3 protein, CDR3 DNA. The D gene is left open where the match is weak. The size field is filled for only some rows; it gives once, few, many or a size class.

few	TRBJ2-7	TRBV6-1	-	CASSEQRVPYEQYF	TGTGCCAGCAGTGAACAACGTGTCCCCTACGAGCAGTACTTC
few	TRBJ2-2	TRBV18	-	CASSTPGTGELFF	TGTGCCAGCTCCACCCCAGGGACCGGGGAGCTGTTTTTT
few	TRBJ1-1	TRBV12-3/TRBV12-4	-	CASSRSTNTEAFF	TGTGCCAGCAGCCGAAGCACGAACACTGAAGCTTTCTTT
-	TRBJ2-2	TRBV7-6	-	CASSLLIRNTGELFF	TGTGCCAGCAGCTTACTAATCCGGAACACCGGGGAGCTGTTTTTT
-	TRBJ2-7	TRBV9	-	CASSDAPGTYEQYF	TGTGCCAGCAGCGACGCCCCAGGGACCTACGAGCAGTACTTC
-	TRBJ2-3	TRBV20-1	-	CSARRGFFGTDTQYF	TGCAGTGCTAGGAGGGGGTTTTTTGGCACAGATACGCAGTATTTT
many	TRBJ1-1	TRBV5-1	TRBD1	CASSLQGANTEAFF	TGTGCCAGCTCACTTCAGGGGGCGAACACTGAAGCTTTCTTT
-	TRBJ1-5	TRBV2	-	CASSRDLSNQPQHF	TGTGCCAGCAGCCGGGACTTGAGCAATCAGCCCCAGCATTTT
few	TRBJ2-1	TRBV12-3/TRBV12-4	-	CASSTRFLGHNEQFF	TGTGCCAGCAGTACGCGTTTTTTGGGCCACAATGAGCAGTTCTTC
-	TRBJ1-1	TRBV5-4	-	CASSLAGGGSTEAFF	TGTGCCAGCAGCTTGGCCGGGGGAGGGAGCACTGAAGCTTTCTTT
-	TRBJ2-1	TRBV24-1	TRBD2	CATSDPRLAGGIGASYNEQFF	TGTGCCACCAGTGATCCCCGACTAGCGGGAGGAATAGGCGCCTCCTACAATGAGCAGTTCTTC
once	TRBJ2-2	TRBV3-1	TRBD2	CASSQPGLAGRGELFF	TGTGCCAGCAGCCAGCCGGGACTAGCGGGGCGGGGGGAGCTGTTTTTT
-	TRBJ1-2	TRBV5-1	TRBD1	CASSPGQAGSYGYTF	TGCGCCAGCAGCCCAGGACAGGCTGGTTCATATGGCTACACCTTC
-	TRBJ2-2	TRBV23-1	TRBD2	CASSQLFAGDGGTGELFF	TGCGCCAGCAGTCAATTATTCGCAGGCGACGGGGGGACCGGGGAGCTGTTTTTT
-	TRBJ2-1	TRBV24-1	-	CATSDRSGTANYNEQFF	TGTGCCACCAGTGACCGATCCGGGACTGCGAACTACAATGAGCAGTTCTTC
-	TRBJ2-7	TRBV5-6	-	CASSLTVRFRGAYEQYF	TGTGCCAGCAGCTTGACCGTGCGGTTCAGGGGAGCCTACGAGCAGTACTTC
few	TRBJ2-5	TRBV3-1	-	CASSKDSGLVGWSETQYF	TGTGCCAGCAGCAAAGATTCCGGATTGGTGGGTTGGTCGGAGACCCAGTACTTC
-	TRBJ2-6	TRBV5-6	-	CASSLGWGSSGANVLTF	TGTGCCAGCAGCTTGGGATGGGGGAGCTCTGGGGCCAACGTCCTGACTTTC
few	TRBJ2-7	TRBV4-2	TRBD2	CASSQSGLAGGGSYEQYF	TGTGCCAGCAGCCAATCGGGGCTAGCGGGAGGAGGGTCCTACGAGCAGTACTTC
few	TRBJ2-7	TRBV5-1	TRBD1	CASSAKTGAASYEQYF	TGCGCCAGCAGCGCTAAAACAGGGGCCGCAAGCTACGAGCAGTACTTC
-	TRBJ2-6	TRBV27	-	CASTPTGGANVLTF	TGTGCCAGCACCCCAACGGGCGGGGCCAACGTCCTGACTTTC
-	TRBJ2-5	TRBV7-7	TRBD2	CASSRAGGHETQYF	TGTGCCAGCAGCCGAGCGGGGGGGCACGAGACCCAGTACTTC
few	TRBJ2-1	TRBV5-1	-	CASSGTGTPGMQFF	TGCGCCAGCAGCGGAACCGGGACCCCGGGGATGCAGTTCTTC
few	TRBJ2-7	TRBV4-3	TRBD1	CASSLYRGGEQYF	TGCGCCAGCAGCCTCTACAGGGGTGGCGAGCAGTACTTC
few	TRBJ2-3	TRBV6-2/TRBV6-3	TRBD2	CASSPGRTSGRRADTQYF	TGTGCCAGCAGCCCCGGAAGGACTAGCGGGAGGCGGGCAGATACGCAGTATTTT
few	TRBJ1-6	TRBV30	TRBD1	CASAGSGTGYSPLHF	TGTGCCTCCGCAGGGTCCGGGACAGGGTATTCACCCCTCCACTTT
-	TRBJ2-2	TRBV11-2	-	CATAGVALFF	TGTGCCACGGCCGGGGTGGCGCTGTTTTTT
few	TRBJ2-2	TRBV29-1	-	CSVERFAGPNTGELFF	TGCAGCGTTGAAAGGTTCGCGGGACCGAACACCGGGGAGCTGTTTTTT
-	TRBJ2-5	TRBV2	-	CASSSGTAGSSETQYF	TGTGCCAGCAGTTCGGGGACGGCGGGGTCCTCTGAGACCCAGTACTTC
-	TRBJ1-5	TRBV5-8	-	CASSLVGTVGRQPQHF	TGTGCCAGCAGCTTGGTGGGGACCGTGGGGCGTCAGCCCCAGCATTTT
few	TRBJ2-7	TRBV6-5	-	CASSSITHRDGYNYEQYF	TGTGCCAGCAGTTCCATTACACACCGGGACGGCTACAACTACGAGCAGTACTTC
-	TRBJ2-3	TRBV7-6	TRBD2	CASSSGDYLSTDTQYF	TGTGCCAGCAGCTCCGGGGACTACCTAAGCACAGATACGCAGTATTTT
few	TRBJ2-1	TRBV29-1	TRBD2	CSEKTSGRYNEQFF	TGCAGCGAGAAGACTAGCGGGAGATACAATGAGCAGTTCTTC
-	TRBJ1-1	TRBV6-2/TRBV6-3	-	CASSYAVTNTEAFF	TGTGCCAGCAGTTACGCAGTGACGAACACTGAAGCTTTCTTT
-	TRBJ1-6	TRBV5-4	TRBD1	CASSLGPGQGGSPLHF	TGTGCCAGCAGCTTAGGGCCGGGACAGGGAGGATCACCCCTCCACTTT
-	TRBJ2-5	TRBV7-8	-	CASNFPGHQETQYF	TGTGCCAGCAACTTTCCGGGACACCAAGAGACCCAGTACTTC
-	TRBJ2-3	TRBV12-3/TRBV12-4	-	CASSSRGGASTDTQYF	TGTGCCAGCAGTTCACGAGGGGGGGCGAGCACAGATACGCAGTATTTT
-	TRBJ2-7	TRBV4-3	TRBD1	CASSQHSTGSSYEQYF	TGCGCCAGCAGCCAGCATTCGACAGGGAGCTCCTACGAGCAGTACTTC
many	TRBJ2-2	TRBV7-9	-	CASSLVPPSGTGELFF	TGTGCCAGCAGCTTAGTCCCCCCCAGCGGCACCGGGGAGCTGTTTTTT
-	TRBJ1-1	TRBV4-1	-	CASSQVAGLMAEAFF	TGCGCCAGCAGCCAAGTGGCAGGGTTGATGGCTGAAGCTTTCTTT
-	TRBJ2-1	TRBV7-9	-	CASSFGGFGGEQFF	TGTGCCAGCAGCTTTGGCGGGTTTGGTGGTGAGCAGTTCTTC
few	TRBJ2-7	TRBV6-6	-	CASTEGRDPTSRQYF	TGTGCCAGCACCGAGGGACGAGATCCTACCTCGCGGCAGTACTTC
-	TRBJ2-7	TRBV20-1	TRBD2	CSARVGGFTYEQYF	TGCAGTGCTAGAGTGGGGGGGTTCACCTACGAGCAGTACTTC
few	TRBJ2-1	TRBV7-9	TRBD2	CASSFVARDYNYNEQFF	TGTGCCAGCAGCTTTGTTGCCCGGGACTACAACTACAATGAGCAGTTCTTC
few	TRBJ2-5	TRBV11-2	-	CASSFSPMVRKETQYF	TGTGCCAGCAGCTTTTCCCCTATGGTTCGCAAGGAGACCCAGTACTTC
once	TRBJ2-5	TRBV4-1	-	CASSQVSDWQETQYF	TGCGCCAGCAGCCAAGTTAGCGACTGGCAAGAGACCCAGTACTTC
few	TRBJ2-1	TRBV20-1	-	CSASLHRYNEQFF	TGCAGTGCTTCTCTTCACCGGTACAATGAGCAGTTCTTC
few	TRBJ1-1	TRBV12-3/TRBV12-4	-	CASSFGEDTEAFF	TGTGCCAGCAGTTTCGGAGAGGACACTGAAGCTTTCTTT
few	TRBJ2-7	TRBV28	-	CATAEASAISYEQYF	TGTGCCACCGCCGAGGCCAGCGCGATCTCCTACGAGCAGTACTTC
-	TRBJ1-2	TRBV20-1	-	CSAIPGNYGYTF	TGCAGTGCTATTCCCGGGAACTATGGCTACACCTTC
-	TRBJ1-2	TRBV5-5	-	CASSLNLNYGYTF	TGTGCCAGCAGCCTGAACCTTAACTATGGCTACACCTTC
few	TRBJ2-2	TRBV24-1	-	CATSQGGELFF	TGTGCCACCAGTCAAGGCGGGGAGCTGTTTTTT
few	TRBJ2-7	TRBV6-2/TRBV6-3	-	CASSPRWAGPYEQYF	TGTGCCAGCAGCCCCCGTTGGGCAGGGCCCTACGAGCAGTACTTC
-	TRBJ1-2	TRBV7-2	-	CASSLGTPPLYGYTF	TGTGCCAGCAGCTTAGGGACACCTCCTCTCTATGGCTACACCTTC
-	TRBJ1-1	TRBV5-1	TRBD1	CASTSGGPEAFF	TGCGCCAGCACCTCAGGGGGCCCTGAAGCTTTCTTT
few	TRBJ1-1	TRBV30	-	CAWSSANTEAFF	TGTGCCTGGAGTTCCGCCAACACTGAAGCTTTCTTT
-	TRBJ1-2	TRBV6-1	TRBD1	CASRSRDRGIGYTF	TGTGCCAGCAGATCCCGGGACAGGGGGATCGGCTACACCTTC
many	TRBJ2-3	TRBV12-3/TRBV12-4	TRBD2	CASSFLRGSTDTQYF	TGTGCCAGCAGTTTTTTGCGGGGGAGCACAGATACGCAGTATTTT
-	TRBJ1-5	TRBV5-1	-	CASSLAGGGGQPQHF	TGCGCCAGCAGCTTGGCCGGAGGGGGTGGTCAGCCCCAGCATTTT
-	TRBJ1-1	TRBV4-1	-	CATTQWDTLNTEAFF	TGCGCCACCACTCAATGGGACACCTTGAACACTGAAGCTTTCTTT